Sequencing of this T cell receptor (beta chain) was carried out in a study of T cell responses to AZD1222 COVID-19 vaccine. Measured with immunoSEQ multiplex PCR; TCRdb has only the in-frame clones, and not every one. The sample shows about 140,000 clones, 80% to 95% of them seen only once. This clonotype originated in an adult who received the AZD1222 COVID-19 vaccine. The input for sequencing was peripheral blood, taken 28 days after the second AZD1222 dose.

The DNA of the CDR3 is TGTGCCAGCAGTGCGGTGACTAGCGCCTATTTCTCCTACGAGCAGTACTTC. This translates into CASSAVTSAYFSYEQYF. This rearrangement joins TRBV6-1 to TRBJ2-7, with 8 bases that match TRBD2. The CDR3 runs 17 residues. Germline V gene sequence: CDR1 MNHNS, CDR2 SASEGT. V gave up 4 bases and J gave up 0 bases; unmatched junction bases: 11.